This T cell receptor (beta chain) was retrieved from a study of blood T cell repertoires in COVID-19. Profiled with immunoSEQ multiplex PCR; TCRdb holds only in-frame clones, not every one. The table shows around 300,000 clones, with 85% to 90% occurring only once. Cohorts were assigned according to the clinical history that participants reported. In germline, CDR1 is MNHEY, CDR2 SVGAGI. Trimming removed 5 bases from V and 8 bases from J, with 10 bases in between. The length of the CDR3 is 12 residues. The chain joins TRBV6-5 to TRBJ2-1, with D uncertain. The receptor's source is a woman aged 18 to 35 who had recovered from COVID-19. Sequencing input: PBMCs or T cells enriched from blood (not recorded which). The CDR3 protein is CASSRRGDEQFF. DNA for the CDR3: TGTGCCAGCAGTCGTCGCGGCGATGAGCAGTTCTTC.